This T cell receptor (beta chain) comes out of a study of shared clonotypes between healthy human individuals. As for the study in general: Three plates each covered CD4 naive and memory; CD8 naive two, CD8 memory one.

Naive CD8 cells, CD45RO-negative and positively selected for CCR7, excluded terminally differentiated effector memory CD45RA+ cells. The V gene's germline CDR1 is SEHNR and CDR2 FQNEAQ (reference sequence). V lost 6 bases, J lost 4 bases, and 6 bases stayed unmatched. The CDR3 is 15 amino acids. Measured with immunoSEQ multiplex PCR; TCRdb has only the in-frame clones, and not every one. The sample holds about 2.2 million clones, 85% to 95% seen once. Worth noting for this clone: Other DNA sequences in this specimen translate into the identical CDR3.

J is TRBJ2-7 and V is TRBV7-9, with TRBD2 matching over 13 bases. This clonotype was obtained from a man between 18 and 29 years old in good health. Some clones in this sample may be carry-over from other donors' samples. The source material was naive CD8+ T cells from PBMCs. This chain's CDR3 is CASSSTSGGTYEQYF. The CDR3 DNA follows: TGTGCCAGCAGTTCGACTAGCGGGGGGACGTACGAGCAGTACTTC.